The 19 T cell receptor beta chains below were found in one sample sequenced in a study of T cells in Graves' hyperthyroidism and ophthalmopathy. Amplification yielded TCR beta CDR3 regions, with RNA transcripts as the source. Carried out on the TCR CDR3, a first-round RT-PCR used the HTBI primer set. One entry per CDR3 protein results from TCRdb running MiXCR on the multiplex PCR reads. The sample has 400,000 to 500,000 distinct CDR3 sequences, 14% seen once. Source material: blood. These receptors came from a woman between 18 and 30 years old with Graves' hyperthyroidism.

The chain recombines TRBV6-1 with TRBJ1-2, with D possibly being TRBD1 (5 bases). The germline V gene encodes CDR1 MNHNS and CDR2 SASEGT. V lost 5 bases and J lost 8, with 15 bases in between. The CDR3 spans 13 residues. Here the CDR3 reads CASSTFSGDGYTF. As DNA, the CDR3 is TGTGCCAGCAGTACATTCTCTGGGGACGGCTACACCTTC.

This clonotype showed up many times. V and J are TRBV2 and TRBJ2-7; TRBD1 matches 11 bases. The CDR3 is made up of 13 amino acids. J gave up 5 bases and V 5 bases, and 2 bases lay outside the gene matches. Germline CDR1 is SNHLY and CDR2 is FYNNEI. In DNA form, the CDR3 reads TGTGCCAGCAGTCGGACAGGGGGCAACGAGCAGTACGTC. Its protein product is CASSRTGGNEQYV.

In its sample, this clonotype was seen many times. V gene TRBV9 combines with J gene TRBJ2-1; possibly TRBD2 for D (6 bases). The CDR3 runs 13 residues. Germline V gene sequence: CDR1 SGDLS, CDR2 YYNGEE. The ends were cut back, 4 bases at V and 8 bases at J, with 13 bases in the middle. CDR3 coding DNA: TGTGCCAGCAGCTCCCGGACTAACCATGAGCAGTTCTTC. This sequence encodes CASSSRTNHEQFF.

The chain carries TRBV12-3 or TRBV12-4 and TRBJ2-1; D gene uncertain. Trimming took off 7 bases at V and 4 bases at J, with 11 bases between the two ends. The CDR3 is 13 residues long. The CDR3 loop is CASKKATYNEQFF. In DNA, the CDR3 is TGTGCCAGCAAAAAAGCTACTTACAATGAGCAGTTCTTC.

This clonotype was picked up many times. This CDR3 is CATSDGGSETQYF. The CDR3 DNA is TGTGCCACCAGTGACGGGGGATCGGAGACCCAGTACTTC. The J gene is TRBJ2-5, the V gene TRBV24-1; D is perhaps TRBD2 (6 bases). V gave up 4 bases and J gave up 5 bases, with 10 bases separating them. This CDR3 comprises 13 residues. Germline CDR1 reads KGHDR; CDR2 reads SFDVKD.

In this sample, this clonotype turned up many times. The V gene is TRBV11-3, the J gene TRBJ2-2; no firm D call. The germline gives CDR1 SGHNT, CDR2 YENEEA. The CDR3 extends over 14 amino acids. V was pared by 4 bases and J by 8 bases, with 14 bases between. The CDR3 DNA reads as TGTGCCAGCAGCTCGAGCCTCGCTCCAGGGGAGCTGTTTTTT. Amino acid sequence: CASSSSLAPGELFF. Full variable domain (remainder filled in from reference TRBV11-3 and TRBJ2-2): EAGVVQSPRYKIIEKKQPVAFWCNPISGHNTLYWYLQNLGQGPELLIRYENEEAVDDSQLPKDRFSAERLKGVDSTLKIQPAELGDSAVYLCASSSSLAPGELFFGEGSRLTVL.

This clonotype was picked up a small number of times. The gene calls are TRBV15 and TRBJ1-1; perhaps TRBD1 as D (5 bases). Germline CDR1 is LNHNV and CDR2 is YYDKDF (reference sequence). The CDR3 is 20 residues long. Trimming removed 0 bases at V and 1 base at J, with 24 bases between. Written as DNA, the CDR3 is TGTGCCACCAGCAGAGATCAGATTCGGGACCGCATTCGAGGGAACACTGAAGCTTTCTTT. Amino acids: CATSRDQIRDRIRGNTEAFF.

This clonotype was counted at least ten times. The rearrangement uses TRBV6-1 and TRBJ2-3; unclear D gene. Germline V CDR1 and CDR2: MNHNS, SASEGT. The CDR3 spans 15 residues. Trimming stripped 10 bases from V and 6 bases from J, with 23 bases between. The CDR3: CATTPERPGRDTQYF. In nucleotides, the CDR3 is TGTGCCACTACACCGGAACGTCCAGGCCGCGATACGCAGTATTTT.

This clonotype was counted many times. The V call is TRBV12-3 or TRBV12-4, the J call TRBJ2-7; D may be TRBD2 (6 bases). V lost 4 bases to trimming and J lost 5 bases, with 12 bases between them. The CDR3 totals 13 residues. The CDR3 region is CASSWGRTDEQYV. The CDR3 region has the DNA TGTGCCAGCAGTTGGGGGAGGACGGACGAGCAGTACGTC.

Concerning this clonotype: One end of the junction varies from germline; a read error may be responsible. V and J are TRBV29-1 and TRBJ2-2; tentatively, D is TRBD1 (5 bases). Germline CDR1 SQVTM, CDR2 ANQGSEA. CDR3 length: 14 residues. This CDR3 reads CSVEEQENTRELFF. CDR3 sequence (DNA): TGCAGCGTTGAAGAACAGGAAAACACCAGGGAGCTGTTTTTT.

This clonotype has ten or more counts. The rearrangement uses TRBV9 and TRBJ2-5, with a tentative D call TRBD1 (5 bases). The length of the CDR3 is 14 residues. V lost 4 bases and J lost 7, with 17 bases in between. CDR1 and CDR2 from the germline V gene are SGDLS and YYNGEE. The CDR3 sequence is CASSPTDFGGTQYF. In DNA, the CDR3 is TGTGCCAGCAGCCCGACAGATTTTGGTGGGACCCAGTACTTC.

On this clonotype: Just one base apart from a much larger clone, this may be a read error. The chain carries TRBV11-2 and TRBJ2-1; TRBD2 matches at 7 bases. Germline loops: CDR1 SGHAT, CDR2 FQNNGV. The CDR3 consists of 15 residues. CDR3 loop: CASSLGNSGFNEQSF. CDR3 nucleotides: TGTGCCAGCAGCTTAGGAAATAGCGGGTTCAATGAGCAGTCCTTC.

The chain carries TRBV28 and TRBJ1-1, with D possibly TRBD1 on 5 matching bases. The CDR3 contains 14 residues. Germline CDR1 and CDR2: MDHEN and SYDVKM. Trimming pared 10 bases from V and 3 bases from J, leaving 18 bases between. The CDR3 DNA sequence: TGTGCCACCAACCTGGGGGAGGGTTACACTGAAGCTTTCTTT. Translating it yields CATNLGEGYTEAFF.

This clonotype was found a few times. The rearrangement links TRBV29-1 to TRBJ1-5; TRBD1 agrees at 9 bases. Trimming at V came to 7 bases and at J to 0 bases, leaving 4 bases not matched to a gene. Germline CDR1 reads SQVTM; CDR2 reads ANQGSEA. The CDR3 has 14 amino acids. DNA for the CDR3: TGCAGCGCACTGACAGGGGGTAGCAATCAGCCCCAGCATTTT. It codes for CSALTGGSNQPQHF.

This clonotype was seen many times. The rearrangement uses TRBV11-3 and TRBJ1-1, with D possibly matching TRBD1 (5 bases). The V gene lost 4 bases and the J gene lost 4 bases, with 16 bases spanning the gap. Per germline, CDR1 SGHNT and CDR2 YENEEA. The CDR3 sequence is 15 residues long. The CDR3 here is CASSSTGSGPTEAFF. The CDR3 DNA reads as TGTGCCAGCAGCTCAACCGGCTCGGGGCCCACTGAAGCTTTCTTT.

This clonotype was counted between two and nine times. The chain links TRBV7-3 to TRBJ2-2; maybe TRBD1 (6 bases). The CDR3 consists of 14 residues. Germline V gives CDR1 SGHTA, CDR2 FQGTGA. Trimming took off 6 bases at V and 3 bases at J, with 11 bases between the two ends. The CDR3 bases are TGTGCCAGCAGTTCAGGGGTGGACACCGGGGAGCTGTTTTTT. Protein: CASSSGVDTGELFF. Full variable domain (missing parts from reference TRBV7-3 and TRBJ2-2): GAGVSQTPSNKVTEKGKYVELRCDPISGHTALYWYRQSLGQGPEFLIYFQGTGAADDSGLPNDRFFAVRPEGSVSTLKIQRTERGDSAVYLCASSSGVDTGELFFGEGSRLTVL.

At least ten counts were recorded for this clonotype. The rearrangement uses TRBV10-3 and TRBJ1-5; tentative D call: TRBD1 (5 bases). CDR1 and CDR2 (germline): ENHRY, SYGVKD. V lost 10 bases, J lost 2 bases, and 15 bases lay in between. This CDR3 spans 14 amino acids. CDR3 residues: CATLQEPGNQPQHF. The DNA of the CDR3 is TGTGCCACCTTACAGGAGCCTGGCAATCAGCCCCAGCATTTT.

This clonotype was seen ten or more times. The chain links TRBV2 to TRBJ1-5; 9 nucleotides match TRBD1. Germline trimming cut 8 bases from V and 4 bases from J; bases unmatched to any gene: 6. CDR1 is SNHLY and CDR2 is FYNNEI in the germline V gene. This CDR3 has 14 amino acids. The CDR3 region has the DNA TGTGCCAGCCAAAGGACAGGGGCAAATCAGCCCCAGCATTTT. As protein: CASQRTGANQPQHF.

This clonotype was counted many times. V and J are TRBV6-1 and TRBJ2-3; D is unclear. V lost 1 base and J lost 8, with 13 bases in between. The germline V gene has CDR1 MNHNS and CDR2 SASEGT. This CDR3 has 14 residues. This chain's CDR3 is CASSEVKASATQYF. The CDR3, as DNA: TGTGCCAGCAGTGAAGTCAAAGCGTCCGCTACGCAGTATTTT.